One T cell receptor (beta chain) is described in this entry. This sample is part of a study of blood T cell repertoires in COVID-19. CDR1 is SEHNR, CDR2 FQNEAQ, per germline (reference sequence). The V segment lost 5 bases and the J segment 6 bases; nucleotides outside the gene matches: 9. The CDR3 contains 15 residues. Methods used by the authors: The assay estimated nucleated cells by amplifying reference gene primers. Sequencing used immunoSEQ multiplex PCR; TCRdb keeps in-frame clones, though not all of them. V and J calls and clone size are copied from that table; D and trimming were computed from the DNA. This table holds around 130,000 clones, approximately 81% found once.

This TCR was recovered from a man aged 55-75 years with acute or convalescent COVID-19. Sequences were obtained from peripheral blood. J is TRBJ1-4 and V is TRBV7-9; 7 bases align to TRBD1. The CDR3 spells CASSQGEGAYEKLFF. DNA of the CDR3: TGTGCCAGCAGCCAAGGCGAGGGGGCGTATGAAAAACTGTTTTTT.